This entry describes one T cell receptor (beta chain). The antigen remains undetermined. This entry belongs to a study of T cell responses to AZD1222 COVID-19 vaccine. Germline V gene lookup returns CDR1 SNHLY and CDR2 FYNNEI. The CDR3 is 13 residues long. V was clipped by 3 bases and J by 7 bases, with 9 bases between them. Study-level results: Clonal diversity may have been underestimated, and the donors were mostly white British, with more females than males. Vaccination with two AZD1222 doses was followed by a rise in Spike-specific TCR breadth and depth. Researchers took repertoire samples only after the peak T cell response had come.

Clones were read by immunoSEQ multiplex PCR, and TCRdb kept only the in-frame ones, dropping some. The profile covers about 120,000 clones, with around nine tenths appearing a single time and 9.5% to 15% taken by the ten largest. The chain is built from TRBV2 and TRBJ2-2; no firm D call. The clonotype was recovered from an adult in good health. Sequenced material: peripheral blood, taken on day 0 of AZD1222 vaccination. The CDR3 DNA reads as TGTGCCAGCAGTGATCAGTATAGCGGGGAGCTGTTTTTT. Translating gives CASSDQYSGELFF. The full variable domain, in which reference TRBV2 and TRBJ2-2 provide the parts outside the CDR3, is EPEVTQTPSHQVTQMGQEVILRCVPISNHLYFYWYRQILGQKVEFLVSFYNNEISEKSEIFDDQFSVERPDGSNFTLKIRSTKLEDSAMYFCASSDQYSGELFFGEGSRLTVL.